Only a few counts were recorded for the clone carrying this T cell receptor beta chain. What it binds is unknown. This CDR3 region has 16 residues. In germline, CDR1 is SGDLS, CDR2 YYNGEE. The J segment lost 3 bases and the V segment lost 1 base, leaving 8 bases of the junction unmatched. The sample comes from a study of T cell repertoires in cytomegalovirus infection. As for the study in general: Well-studied HLA-B-restricted epitopes and recently identified HLA-C-restricted epitopes of CMV were both used in the study. Matching HLA type, along with CMV infection, was indicated by public TCR beta signatures.

Findings and caveats of the study: Within the response measured ex vivo, HLA-C-restricted CMV-specific TCR beta clonotypes were dominant. Totalled public TCR beta family frequency picked out people who carried CMV plus the relevant HLA.

TCRdb re-derived calls from the reads in MiXCR, one entry per CDR3 protein. The table has 700,000 to 850,000 distinct CDR3 sequences, about 31% seen once. The sequencing used cultured CD8+ T cells from PBMCs, collected from culture after CMV antigen stimulation. The TCR sequence derives from a human donor in good health (CMV status not recorded). Some clones in this sample may be carry-over from other donors' samples. The chain has TRBV9 and TRBJ2-3; 7 bases are shared with TRBD2. The CDR3 DNA follows: TGTGCCAGCAGCGTACAAGCGGGGAGTGGTACAGATACGCAGTATTTT. Translated: CASSVQAGSGTDTQYF. The full variable domain, its missing parts supplied by reference TRBV9 and TRBJ2-3, is DSGVTQTPKHLITATGQRVTLRCSPRSGDLSVYWYQQSLDQGLQFLIQYYNGEERAKGNILERFSAQQFPDLHSELNLSSLELGDSALYFCASSVQAGSGTDTQYFGPGTRLTVL.